This T cell receptor (beta chain) was retrieved from a study of T cells expressing NK-cell markers. As for the study in general: Just one sequenced donor of eight was HCMV-seronegative, while seven were seropositive.

Of note for this clonotype: Its matching antigen is unknown.

The CDR3 is 15 residues long. The germline V gene encodes CDR1 MNHEY and CDR2 SMNVEV (reference sequence). UMIs accompanied the 5'RACE template switching by which TCR beta cDNA was made. TCRdb re-analyzed the 5' RACE reads; it lists each CDR3 protein once, without DNA. The sample data list some 460,000 distinct CDR3 sequences. General study points: The study found these clonotypes also leading the CD3+CD56-NKG2C+ fraction in several donors. Whether expanded NKG2C+ T cell clones were HCMV-specific remained unclear.

This receptor was identified in a woman between 45 and 60 years old in good health. The chain couples TRBV27 to TRBJ1-6; TCRdb names TRBD1, which stays unverified in the absence of DNA. Sequenced material: blood T cells: a sorted CD56 or NKG2C T cell subset, CD4+ or CD8+ T cells, or bulk PBMC T cells (not recorded which). Here the CDR3 reads CASSPQVRRDSPLHF.